This passage covers 10 T cell receptor beta chains from one sample sequenced in a study of pediatric ulcerative colitis. Profiled with immunoSEQ multiplex PCR; TCRdb holds only in-frame clones, not every one. The sample includes about 64,000 clones, roughly nine tenths of them seen just once. The specimen sequenced was blood. The receptors were gathered from a boy aged 5-17 years with severe ulcerative colitis.

The V and J genes are TRBV27 and TRBJ2-3; 7 bases are a match to TRBD2. The CDR3 runs to 15 residues. Trimming at V came to 3 bases and at J to 0 bases, leaving 3 bases not matched to a gene. CDR1 MNHEY and CDR2 SMNVEV come from the germline V gene (reference sequence). In nucleotides, the CDR3 is TGTGCCAGCAGTTTTTGGACTAGAAGCACAGATACGCAGTATTTT. Translating it yields CASSFWTRSTDTQYF.

The sample holds one count of this clone. This sequence joins TRBV6-1 and TRBJ2-7; possibly TRBD1 or TRBD2 for D (6 bases each). From germline, CDR1 is MNHNS and CDR2 SASEGT. The CDR3 runs to 14 residues. V gave up 7 bases and J gave up 2 bases, with 15 bases separating them. CDR3 protein: CASIRGERAYEQYF. Written as DNA, the CDR3 is TGTGCCAGCATTAGGGGGGAGAGGGCCTACGAGCAGTACTTC.

The CDR3: CASSVPPGLPFTGELFF. DNA for the CDR3: TGTGCCAGCAGCGTTCCGCCGGGACTTCCTTTCACCGGGGAGCTGTTTTTT. The chain links TRBV11-2 to TRBJ2-2; a possible D gene is TRBD2 (6 bases). The CDR3 sequence is 17 residues long. Germline V gene data show CDR1 as SGHAT and CDR2 as FQNNGV. V gave up 5 bases and J gave up 4 bases, with 20 bases separating them.

The V gene is TRBV4-2, the J gene TRBJ2-3; TRBD1 matches 8 bases. Looked up from germline, CDR1 is LGHNA and CDR2 is YNFKEQ. CDR3 length: 16 amino acids. V lost 1 base and J lost 5; bases outside the gene matches: 8. The CDR3 nucleotides read TGTGCCAGCAGCCAAGCCCTGACAGGGGCGGGAGATACGCAGTATTTT. Translating it yields CASSQALTGAGDTQYF.

The gene calls are TRBV5-6 and TRBJ2-5; D is unclear. Per the germline V gene, CDR1 is SGHDT and CDR2 is YYEEEE. The V end was cut by 3 bases, the J end by 5 bases, with 11 bases between. This CDR3 is built from 13 residues. This CDR3 is CASSSESKETQYF. The CDR3 coding sequence is TGTGCCAGCAGCTCCGAGTCTAAGGAGACCCAGTACTTC. The complete variable domain, with remaining parts taken from reference TRBV5-6 and TRBJ2-5, reads DAGVTQSPTHLIKTRGQQVTLRCSPKSGHDTVSWYQQALGQGPQFIFQYYEEEERQRGNFPDRFSGHQFPNYSSELNVNALLLGDSALYLCASSSESKETQYFGPGTRLLVL.

This chain joins TRBV5-1 and TRBJ2-3, with D tentatively TRBD1 or TRBD2 (5 bases each). The CDR3 runs to 15 residues. Germline V gene data show CDR1 as SGHRS and CDR2 as YFSETQ. The V gene lost 3 bases and the J gene lost 3 bases, with 14 bases spanning the gap. CDR3 loop: CASSWDGRRTDTQYF. The DNA of the CDR3 is TGCGCCAGCAGCTGGGACGGGCGAAGAACAGATACGCAGTATTTT.

The rearrangement uses TRBV4-1 and TRBJ2-1, with D maybe TRBD2 (5 bases). The CDR3 consists of 14 residues. CDR1 and CDR2 from the germline V gene are MGHRA and YSYEKL. The V gene lost 2 bases and the J gene lost 9 bases, with 14 bases spanning the gap. The CDR3, as DNA: TGCGCCAGCAGCCAACCGGGCGGAGGTGGTGAGCAGTTCTTC. Its protein product is CASSQPGGGGEQFF.

The chain joins TRBV14 to TRBJ1-1; D gene uncertain. The germline gives CDR1 SGHDN, CDR2 FVKESK. V lost 0 bases and J 7 bases, leaving 21 bases between the germline ends. The CDR3 extends over 17 amino acids. The CDR3 reads CASSQDSFGGLFVEAFF. The CDR3 region has the DNA TGTGCCAGCAGCCAAGATAGTTTCGGAGGACTATTTGTTGAAGCTTTCTTT.

The V call is TRBV7-2, the J call TRBJ1-2; D gene ambiguous. The CDR3 has 14 amino acids. Germline V lookup: CDR1 SGHTA, CDR2 FQGNSA. V lost 1 base to trimming and J lost 0 bases, with 6 bases between them. The DNA for the CDR3 is TGTGCCAGCAGCTTAGGTGGAGCTAACTATGGCTACACCTTC. Translating gives CASSLGGANYGYTF. Looking up the rest from reference TRBV7-2 and TRBJ1-2 gives the full variable domain: GAGVSQSPSNKVTEKGKDVELRCDPISGHTALYWYRQSLGQGLEFLIYFQGNSAPDKSGLPSDRFSAERTGGSVSTLTIQRTQQEDSAVYLCASSLGGANYGYTFGSGTRLTVV.

V is TRBV5-1 and J is TRBJ2-2; TRBD1 agrees at 7 bases. Per germline, CDR1 SGHRS and CDR2 YFSETQ. This CDR3 is built from 16 residues. V shed 1 base and J 3 bases; nucleotides not matched to a gene: 6. The CDR3 region has the DNA TGCGCCAGCAGCTTGAGCGACAGGGCGGACACCGGGGAGCTGTTTTTT. Protein sequence: CASSLSDRADTGELFF. Full variable domain (outside the CDR3, taken from reference TRBV5-1 and TRBJ2-2): KAGVTQTPRYLIKTRGQQVTLSCSPISGHRSVSWYQQTPGQGLQFLFEYFSETQRNKGNFPGRFSGRQFSNSRSEMNVSTLELGDSALYLCASSLSDRADTGELFFGEGSRLTVL.